The 13 T cell receptor beta chains below come from one sample, sequenced in a study of patients and donors after allogeneic stem cell transplantation (dated by TCRdb to 2018 to 2020). The library was made by RT-PCR. Sequencing was carried out with a NextSeq 550. Through fastp at Q25 and MiXCR, TCRdb rebuilt clones from the public reads, retaining in-frame beta chains. Every distinct CDR3 protein forms one entry, paired with its most common genes and DNA. The sample profile shows roughly 230,000 distinct CDR3 sequences; 14% of them were found once. The ten largest make up roughly 11% of the sample. The source material was blood, either unsorted or a sorted T cell fraction (not recorded which). These receptors all come from a human donor who was either an allogeneic HSCT recipient or a stem cell or donor lymphocyte infusion donor (not recorded which). It is not recorded whose cells these are; they may come from a transplant donor.

This clonotype was seen more than once but under ten times. The V call is TRBV7-8, the J call TRBJ1-6; D gene uncertain. V gave up 2 bases and J gave up 1 base, with 9 bases separating them. From germline, CDR1 is SGHVS and CDR2 FQNEAQ. The CDR3 spans 16 residues. This CDR3 is CASSLSRRSYNSPLHF. The CDR3 DNA reads as TGTGCCAGCAGCTTATCTCGCAGGTCCTATAATTCACCCCTCCACTTT.

The genes are TRBV5-1 and TRBJ2-3; TRBD1 is a possible D gene (7 bases). The germline gives CDR1 SGHRS, CDR2 YFSETQ. The CDR3 has 14 amino acids. V was pared by 5 bases and J by 2 bases, with 12 bases between. CDR3 sequence: CASRRDSNTDTQYF. CDR3 nucleotide sequence: TGCGCCAGCAGGCGGGACAGCAACACAGATACGCAGTATTTT.

This clonotype was seen ten or more times. This rearrangement joins TRBV18 to TRBJ1-1; D gene unclear. V was pared by 2 bases and J by 3 bases, with 13 bases between. The length of the CDR3 is 15 residues. Germline V CDR1 and CDR2: KGHSH, LQKENI. CDR3 in amino acids: CASSPGRSFHTEAFF. Here the CDR3 DNA reads TGTGCCAGCTCACCAGGGCGAAGTTTTCACACTGAAGCTTTCTTT.

This clonotype was counted ten times or more. This sequence joins TRBV6-1 and TRBJ1-5; no definite D call. Germline CDR1 reads MNHNS; CDR2 reads SASEGT. With 7 bases removed from V and 2 bases from J, the gap between germline ends came to 9 bases. CDR3 length: 13 amino acids. The chain's CDR3 is CASTYGGNQPQHF. DNA of the CDR3: TGTGCCAGCACCTACGGGGGCAATCAGCCCCAGCATTTT.

The chain is built from TRBV6-2 or TRBV6-3 and TRBJ2-7; possible D gene TRBD2, 7 bases. Germline CDR1 reads MNHEY; CDR2 reads SVGEGT. Trimming removed 6 bases from V and 4 bases from J, with 25 bases in between. CDR3 size: 17 residues. The CDR3 region has the DNA TGTGCCAGCAGACAACCGATTTATGGGGGGGGCCGGTACGAGCAGTACTTC. It is translated as CASRQPIYGGGRYEQYF.

This clonotype was recorded many times. This sequence joins TRBV7-9 and TRBJ1-3; possible D gene TRBD1, 5 bases. This CDR3 is 15 amino acids long. V dropped 1 base and J dropped 3 bases, with 10 bases sitting between them. The germline V gene has CDR1 SEHNR and CDR2 FQNEAQ (reference sequence). The CDR3 region is CASSLVSGYGNTIYF. DNA for the CDR3: TGTGCCAGCAGCTTAGTTTCAGGGTATGGAAACACCATATATTTT.

A word on this clonotype: A read error may produce the germline difference seen at one junction end. The CDR3 nucleotides are TGTGCCAGCAGCCAAGATCCGGGACAGGGAGCCTACTTT. This codes for CASSQDPGQGAYF. The chain couples TRBV3-1 to TRBJ2-3; TRBD1 matches at 9 bases. This CDR3 spans 13 amino acids. Per germline, CDR1 LGHDT and CDR2 YNNKEL (reference sequence).

This clonotype has at least ten counts. The junction departs from germline at one end; a sequencing error may be responsible. The V call is TRBV12-3 or TRBV12-4, the J call TRBJ1-2, with a tentative D call TRBD1 (5 bases). The CDR3 extends over 13 amino acids. CDR3 in amino acids: CASSLERQTSFSF. In DNA form, the CDR3 reads TGTGCCAGCAGTTTAGAGAGACAGACTTCTTTCTCCTTC.

The chain couples TRBV4-3 to TRBJ2-3; D uncertain. Per the germline V gene, CDR1 is LGHNA and CDR2 is YSLEER. The V end was cut by 1 base, the J end by 3 bases, with 11 bases between. The CDR3 length is 15 residues. Written as DNA, the CDR3 is TGCGCCAGCAGCCAAGGGGGTGGCCAAACAGATACGCAGTATTTT. This codes for CASSQGGGQTDTQYF.

This chain uses TRBV4-3 with TRBJ1-2, with a tentative D call TRBD1 (5 bases). This CDR3 spans 13 amino acids. V was trimmed by 2 bases and J by 13 bases, leaving 17 bases between them. CDR1 and CDR2 (germline): LGHNA, YSLEER. The DNA for the CDR3 is TGCGCCAGCAGCCAAAGAGGGGCGGACGTATCCACCTTC. Its protein is CASSQRGADVSTF.

The rearrangement links TRBV5-6 to TRBJ2-2; unclear D gene. This CDR3 has 14 residues. Germline-derived CDR1 and CDR2 are SGHDT and YYEEEE. Trimming stripped 1 base from V and 3 bases from J, with 7 bases between. The CDR3 nucleotides read TGTGCCAGCAGCTTGACCCCAGACACCGGGGAGCTGTTTTTT. This sequence encodes CASSLTPDTGELFF. Full variable domain (outside the CDR3, taken from reference TRBV5-6 and TRBJ2-2): DAGVTQSPTHLIKTRGQQVTLRCSPKSGHDTVSWYQQALGQGPQFIFQYYEEEERQRGNFPDRFSGHQFPNYSSELNVNALLLGDSALYLCASSLTPDTGELFFGEGSRLTVL.

This clonotype was seen ten or more times. The chain carries TRBV5-1 and TRBJ2-5; perhaps TRBD2 as D (5 bases). V was pared by 1 base and J by 4 bases, with 11 bases between. This CDR3 contains 14 residues. Germline CDR1 is SGHRS and CDR2 is YFSETQ. CDR3 in DNA: TGCGCCAGCAGCTTGCGCACGGGGAGAGAGACCCAGTACTTC. It specifies CASSLRTGRETQYF.

The chain joins TRBV12-3 or TRBV12-4 to TRBJ2-2; D unclear. V lost 3 bases and J lost 0, with 8 bases in between. This CDR3 is built from 15 residues. CDR3 residues: CASSFKPPNTGELFF. The DNA of the CDR3 is TGTGCCAGCAGTTTTAAACCACCGAACACCGGGGAGCTGTTTTTT.